This passage covers 25 T cell receptor beta chains from one sample sequenced in a study of CD8+CD57+ T cells in acquired aplastic anemia. Template material for TCR beta VDJ and CDR3 profiling consisted of genomic DNA. MiXCR was run by TCRdb on the reads, yielding one entry per CDR3 protein. The table shows around 430,000 distinct CDR3 sequences, with around 30% occurring only once. Selection for sequencing was limited to patients who had shown CD8+CD57+ cell expansion by flow cytometry. The source material was sorted CD4+, CD8+, or CD8+CD57+ T cells (not recorded which) from PBMCs. The receptors shown here come from a human donor with aplastic anemia.

J is TRBJ1-1 and V is TRBV7-2; no clear D gene. Trimming cost V 8 bases and J 4 bases, with 17 bases left between them. The CDR3 has 14 residues. Germline CDR1 reads SGHTA; CDR2 reads FQGNSA. CDR3 nucleotide sequence: TGTGCCAGCGCCCCCAACCCCGTGGGCACTGAAGCTTTCTTT. This encodes CASAPNPVGTEAFF.

The chain recombines TRBV2 with TRBJ1-2, with D unresolved. Trimming shortened V by 0 bases and J by 4 bases, and 12 bases separated the two germline ends. The CDR3 covers 15 residues. The germline gives CDR1 SNHLY, CDR2 FYNNEI. Here the CDR3 reads CASSEARTDPYGYTF. CDR3 bases: TGTGCCAGCAGTGAAGCCAGGACTGACCCCTATGGCTACACCTTC.

This sequence joins TRBV19 and TRBJ1-2; 7 bases match TRBD1. This CDR3 has 14 residues. CDR1 is LNHDA and CDR2 is SQIVND in the germline V gene (reference sequence). J gave up 2 bases and V 9 bases, and 9 bases lay outside the gene matches. The CDR3 region has the DNA TGTGCCAGCAGCCCGAGGGACAGCAACTATGGCTACACCTTC. This gives the protein CASSPRDSNYGYTF. The complete variable domain, with remaining parts taken from reference TRBV19 and TRBJ1-2, reads DGGITQSPKYLFRKEGQNVTLSCEQNLNHDAMYWYRQDPGQGLRLIYYSQIVNDFQKGDIAEGYSVSREKKESFPLTVTSAQKNPTAFYLCASSPRDSNYGYTFGSGTRLTVV.

A single count supports this clonotype. The chain links TRBV20-1 to TRBJ2-2; a weak D match, TRBD1 (5 bases). This CDR3 has 14 amino acids. The V gene's germline CDR1 is DFQATT and CDR2 SNEGSKA (reference sequence). V was shortened by 3 bases and J by 7 bases, with 15 bases between the two germline ends. The CDR3, as DNA: TGCAGTGCTAGCGGCGAGCGAACAGGCGGGGAGCTGTTTTTT. It is translated as CSASGERTGGELFF.

This clonotype was detected a few times. This sequence joins TRBV7-2 and TRBJ1-1; D is unresolved. V lost 5 bases and J lost 5, with 12 bases in between. Germline V gene lookup returns CDR1 SGHTA and CDR2 FQGNSA. The CDR3 consists of 13 residues. In nucleotides, the CDR3 is TGTGCCAGCAGCAAGGCCAGAGGGACTGAAGCTTTCTTT. Protein sequence: CASSKARGTEAFF.

The chain joins TRBV5-1 to TRBJ1-5; unclear D gene. Germline CDR1 and CDR2: SGHRS and YFSETQ. This CDR3 spans 14 amino acids. Trimming took off 0 bases at V and 4 bases at J, with 8 bases between the two ends. The CDR3: CASSLGLNNQPQHF. CDR3 nucleotides: TGCGCCAGCAGCTTGGGACTAAATAATCAGCCCCAGCATTTT.

Remarks on this clonotype: A much more abundant neighbour one base away suggests this may be a read error. The V call is TRBV5-1, the J call TRBJ1-5; 9 bases are shared with TRBD1. This CDR3 has 14 residues. Losses at the gene ends were 4 bases for V and 5 bases for J; bases not matched to a gene: 4. Germline CDR1 SGHRS, CDR2 YFSETQ. The CDR3 protein is CASSHGQGHQPQHF. The CDR3 DNA follows: TGCGCCAGCAGCCACGGACAGGGGCATCAGCCCCAGCATTTT.

There are a few counts of this clonotype. The chain has TRBV25-1 and TRBJ2-1; tentatively, D is TRBD1 or TRBD2 (6 bases each). The germline V and J ends were trimmed by 6 bases and 5 bases, with 17 bases remaining between them. CDR1 is MGHDK, CDR2 SYGVNS, per germline. There are 15 residues in the CDR3. The CDR3, as DNA: TGTGCCAGCAGCGGGATAGGGGGGCCCGACAATGAGCAGTTCTTC. Translated: CASSGIGGPDNEQFF. Filled out from reference TRBV25-1 and TRBJ2-1, the complete variable domain reads EADIYQTPRYLVIGTGKKITLECSQTMGHDKMYWYQQDPGMELHLIHYSYGVNSTEKGDLSSESTVSRIRTEHFPLTLESARPSHTSQYLCASSGIGGPDNEQFFGPGTRLTVL.

This clonotype has a handful of counts. V usage is TRBV30 and J usage is TRBJ2-7, with D unclear. Germline V gene lookup returns CDR1 GTSNPN and CDR2 SVGIG (reference sequence). Trimming took off 3 bases at V and 6 bases at J, with 15 bases between the two ends. CDR3 length: 13 amino acids. In DNA, the CDR3 is TGTGCCTGGAGGGATATAGGACCCGGCGAGCAGTACTTC. It specifies CAWRDIGPGEQYF.

This clonotype came up a few times. The genes are TRBV10-3 and TRBJ2-7, with TRBD1 matching over 10 bases. The CDR3 consists of 15 residues. Germline CDR1 and CDR2: ENHRY and SYGVKD. The V gene end was trimmed by 4 bases and the J gene end by 6 bases; junction bases not matched to a gene: 9. The DNA of the CDR3 is TGTGCCATCAGTGGGGACAGGGGCCGTCCCTCCGAGCAGTACTTC. Translation: CAISGDRGRPSEQYF.

This clonotype was recorded once. The gene calls are TRBV2 and TRBJ1-6; D perhaps matches TRBD1 (6 bases). The germline gives CDR1 SNHLY, CDR2 FYNNEI. The CDR3 sequence is 20 residues long. Trimming stripped 1 base from V and 7 bases from J, with 26 bases between. CDR3 residues: CASSEVTFFSLGGRNSPLHF. In nucleotides, the CDR3 is TGTGCCAGCAGTGAAGTTACATTTTTTAGTCTTGGGGGCCGCAATTCACCCCTCCACTTT.

The chain employs TRBV29-1 and TRBJ2-1; possible D gene TRBD2, 6 bases. Per germline, CDR1 SQVTM and CDR2 ANQGSEA. The CDR3 runs 13 residues. V shed 7 bases and J shed 1 base, with 11 bases lying between them. This CDR3 is CSGVRDSYNEQFF. The CDR3 coding sequence is TGCAGCGGGGTGCGGGATTCCTACAATGAGCAGTTCTTC.

The chain employs TRBV6-4 and TRBJ2-5; either TRBD1 or TRBD2 may fit D (7 bases each). CDR1 and CDR2 (germline): MRHNA, SNTAGT. Trimming cost V 7 bases and J 0 bases, with 18 bases left between them. This CDR3 region has 16 residues. The DNA of the CDR3 is TGTGCCAGCAACCGACTAGCCAGGGGGTACCAAGAGACCCAGTACTTC. This gives the protein CASNRLARGYQETQYF.

This clonotype has just a few counts. A read error may be the cause here, since a much bigger clone is one base away. The CDR3 spells CATSDSRVSIGELFF. CDR3 in DNA: TGTGCCACCAGTGATTCGAGGGTTTCCATCGGGGAGCTGTTTTTT. This chain links TRBV24-1 with TRBJ2-2; weak D call: TRBD2 (5 bases). The CDR3 consists of 15 residues. Per the germline V gene, CDR1 is KGHDR and CDR2 is SFDVKD. V was cut by 2 bases and J by 7 bases, with 13 bases left in between.

V and J are TRBV24-1 and TRBJ1-2, with D maybe TRBD1 (6 bases). From germline, CDR1 is KGHDR and CDR2 SFDVKD. This CDR3 is built from 14 residues. V lost 10 bases and J lost 3, with 17 bases in between. The CDR3 loop is CATHMFGGDYGYTF. As DNA, the CDR3 is TGTGCCACGCACATGTTTGGGGGCGACTATGGCTACACCTTC.

This clonotype was observed at least ten times. The chain employs TRBV7-2 and TRBJ1-2, with 8 positions matching TRBD1. CDR3 length equals 13 residues. The germline V gene has CDR1 SGHTA and CDR2 FQGNSA. J was trimmed by 13 bases and V by 1 base; bases with no gene match: 8. In nucleotides, the CDR3 is TGTGCCAGCAGCTTAGGGGACAGGCTGATCGGCACCTTC. Amino acids: CASSLGDRLIGTF.

The CDR3 is CASGLSSYEQYF. CDR3 nucleotide sequence: TGTGCCAGCGGACTGAGCTCCTACGAGCAGTACTTC. The chain is built from TRBV4-2 and TRBJ2-7; D may be TRBD2 (5 bases). This CDR3 spans 12 amino acids. In germline, CDR1 is LGHNA, CDR2 YNFKEQ. V gave up 8 bases and J gave up 0 bases, with 8 bases separating them.

This clonotype was counted many times. The rearrangement joins TRBV19 to TRBJ1-5, with D possibly TRBD1 on 6 matching bases. The V and J ends lost 5 bases and 0 bases respectively, with 11 bases between them. The CDR3 has 15 residues. Germline CDR1 and CDR2: LNHDA and SQIVND (reference sequence). The CDR3 coding sequence is TGTGCCAGTAGTCGACAGGAGATTAGCAATCAGCCCCAGCATTTT. It specifies CASSRQEISNQPQHF.

The chain uses TRBV15 and TRBJ1-2; unclear D gene. Trimming took off 1 base at V and 3 bases at J, with 6 bases between the two ends. The CDR3 is 13 amino acids. CDR1 and CDR2 from the germline V gene are LNHNV and YYDKDF (reference sequence). CDR3 amino acids: CATSRVGDYGYTF. CDR3 nucleotide sequence: TGTGCCACCAGCAGAGTAGGCGACTATGGCTACACCTTC. Together with reference TRBV15 and TRBJ1-2, the CDR3 gives the full variable domain: DAMVIQNPRYQVTQFGKPVTLSCSQTLNHNVMYWYQQKSSQAPKLLFHYYDKDFNNEADTPDNFQSRRPNTSFCFLDIRSPGLGDTAMYLCATSRVGDYGYTFGSGTRLTVV.

At least ten counts were recorded for this clonotype. The chain is built from TRBV11-2 and TRBJ2-7, with a tentative D call TRBD1 (6 bases). V was shortened by 6 bases and J by 6 bases, with 12 bases between the two germline ends. CDR3 length: 12 residues. Per germline, CDR1 SGHAT and CDR2 FQNNGV. Here the CDR3 DNA reads TGTGCCAGCAGTCCTTCAGGGGTCGAGCAGTACTTC. Protein: CASSPSGVEQYF.

The sample holds many counts of this clonotype. The rearrangement joins TRBV20-1 to TRBJ1-1; D unresolved. From germline, CDR1 is DFQATT and CDR2 SNEGSKA (reference sequence). The CDR3 contains 12 residues. V was clipped by 4 bases and J by 2 bases, with 8 bases between them. CDR3 region: CSANKGNTEAFF. Written as DNA, the CDR3 is TGCAGTGCTAACAAGGGAAACACTGAAGCTTTCTTT.

This clonotype turned up a few times. The rearrangement uses TRBV20-1 and TRBJ1-5, with TRBD1 as a possible D gene (5 bases). The ends were cut back, 2 bases at V and 2 bases at J, with 16 bases in the middle. This CDR3 spans 16 amino acids. Germline V gene lookup returns CDR1 DFQATT and CDR2 SNEGSKA (reference sequence). The CDR3 bases are TGCAGTGCTAGACCAATTAAGGACAAGGGCAATCAGCCCCAGCATTTT. Protein: CSARPIKDKGNQPQHF.

This clonotype was found a few times. The V call is TRBV20-1, the J call TRBJ1-5; the D gene is possibly TRBD1 (6 bases). The germline V gene encodes CDR1 DFQATT and CDR2 SNEGSKA (reference sequence). The CDR3 is 13 residues long. The V end lost 3 bases, the J end lost 3 bases, and 9 bases lay between the germline ends. In nucleotides, the CDR3 is TGCAGTGCTAGCAGGGGCCCCAATCAGCCCCAGCATTTT. This gives the protein CSASRGPNQPQHF.

Comments on this clonotype: An end of the junction does not agree with germline; a read error may underlie this. The chain couples TRBV7-9 to TRBJ2-5, with D possibly TRBD2 on 6 matching bases. The CDR3 is 14 amino acids. Germline V CDR1 and CDR2: SEHNR, FQNEAQ (reference sequence). The CDR3 spells CASSPSSAQETQCF. The CDR3 DNA is TGTGCCAGCAGCCCATCTAGCGCACAAGAGACCCAGTGCTTC.

This clonotype has only a few counts. The V and J genes are TRBV11-2 and TRBJ2-3; TRBD1 agrees at 8 bases. J gave up 9 bases and V 5 bases, and 7 bases lay outside the gene matches. CDR1 is SGHAT and CDR2 is FQNNGV in the germline V gene. CDR3 length: 13 amino acids. In nucleotides, the CDR3 is TGTGCCAGCAGCCCTAGGGACAGGTACACGCAGTATTTT. Residues: CASSPRDRYTQYF.